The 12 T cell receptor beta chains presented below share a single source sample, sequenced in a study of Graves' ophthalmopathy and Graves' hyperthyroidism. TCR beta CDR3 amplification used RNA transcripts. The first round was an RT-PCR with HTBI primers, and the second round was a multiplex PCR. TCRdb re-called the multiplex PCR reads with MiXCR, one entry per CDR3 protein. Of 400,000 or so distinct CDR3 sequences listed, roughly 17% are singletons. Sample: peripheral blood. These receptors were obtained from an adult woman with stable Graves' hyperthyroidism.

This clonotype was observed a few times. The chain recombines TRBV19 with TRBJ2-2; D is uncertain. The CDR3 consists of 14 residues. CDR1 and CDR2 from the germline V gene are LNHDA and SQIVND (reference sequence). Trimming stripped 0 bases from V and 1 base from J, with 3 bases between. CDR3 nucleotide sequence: TGTGCCAGTAGTATAGAGGGGAACACCGGGGAGCTGTTTTTT. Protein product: CASSIEGNTGELFF.

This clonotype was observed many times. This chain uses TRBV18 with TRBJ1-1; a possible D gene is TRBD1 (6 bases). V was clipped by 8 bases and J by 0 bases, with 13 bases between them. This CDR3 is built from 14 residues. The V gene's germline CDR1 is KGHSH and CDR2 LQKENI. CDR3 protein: CASLKQGLNTEAFF. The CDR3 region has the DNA TGTGCCAGCCTAAAGCAGGGGTTGAACACTGAAGCTTTCTTT. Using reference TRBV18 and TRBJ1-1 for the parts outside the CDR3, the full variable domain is NAGVMQNPRHLVRRRGQEARLRCSPMKGHSHVYWYRQLPEEGLKFMVYLQKENIIDESGMPKERFSAEFPKEGPSILRIQQVVRGDSAAYFCASLKQGLNTEAFFGQGTRLTVV.

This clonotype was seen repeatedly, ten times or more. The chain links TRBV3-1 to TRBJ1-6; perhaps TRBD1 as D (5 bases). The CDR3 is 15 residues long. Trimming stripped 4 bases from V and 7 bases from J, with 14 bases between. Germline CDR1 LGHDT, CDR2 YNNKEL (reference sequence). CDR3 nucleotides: TGTGCCAGCAGCCTAATCCAGGGAGCCAATTCACCCCTCCACTTT. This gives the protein CASSLIQGANSPLHF. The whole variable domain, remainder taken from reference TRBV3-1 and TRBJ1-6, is DTAVSQTPKYLVTQMGNDKSIKCEQNLGHDTMYWYKQDSKKFLKIMFSYNNKELIINETVPNRFSPKSPDKAHLNLHINSLELGDSAVYFCASSLIQGANSPLHFGNGTRLTVT.

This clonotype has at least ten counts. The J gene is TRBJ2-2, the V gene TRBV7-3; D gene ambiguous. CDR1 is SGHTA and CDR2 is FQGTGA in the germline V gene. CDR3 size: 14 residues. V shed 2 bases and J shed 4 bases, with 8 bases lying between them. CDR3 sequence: CASSLAAATGELFF. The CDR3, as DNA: TGTGCCAGCAGCTTAGCGGCAGCCACCGGGGAGCTGTTTTTT.

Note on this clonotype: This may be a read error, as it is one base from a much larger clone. In DNA, the CDR3 is TGCAGTGCTACGGGGACCGTGGGCTACACCTTC. Translation: CSATGTVGYTF. The V call is TRBV20-1, the J call TRBJ1-2; TRBD1 might be the D (5 bases). The germline V gene has CDR1 DFQATT and CDR2 SNEGSKA (reference sequence). Trimming cost V 4 bases and J 8 bases, with 11 bases left between them. The CDR3 covers 11 residues.

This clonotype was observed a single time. The CDR3 DNA reads TGTGCCAGCAGTTCCCGGGACAGGGAAAGCGGCGAGCAGTACTTC. Its translation is CASSSRDRESGEQYF. J is TRBJ2-7 and V is TRBV6-5; 9 nucleotides align to TRBD1. V trimming: 4 bases; J trimming: 6 bases; junction bases outside the gene matches: 10. Germline V CDR1 and CDR2: MNHEY, SVGAGI. The CDR3 extends over 15 amino acids.

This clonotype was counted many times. CDR3 protein: CASSTTSGGVRETQYF. The CDR3 nucleotides read TGTGCCAGCAGCACCACCTCCGGGGGGGTTAGGGAGACCCAGTACTTC. The chain has TRBV11-2 and TRBJ2-5; 8 nucleotides match TRBD2. The CDR3 consists of 16 residues. J gave up 5 bases and V 5 bases, and 13 bases lay outside the gene matches. Per germline, CDR1 SGHAT and CDR2 FQNNGV. The full variable domain, in which reference TRBV11-2 and TRBJ2-5 provide the parts outside the CDR3, is EAGVAQSPRYKIIEKRQSVAFWCNPISGHATLYWYQQILGQGPKLLIQFQNNGVVDDSQLPKDRFSAERLKGVDSTLKIQPAKLEDSAVYLCASSTTSGGVRETQYFGPGTRLLVL.

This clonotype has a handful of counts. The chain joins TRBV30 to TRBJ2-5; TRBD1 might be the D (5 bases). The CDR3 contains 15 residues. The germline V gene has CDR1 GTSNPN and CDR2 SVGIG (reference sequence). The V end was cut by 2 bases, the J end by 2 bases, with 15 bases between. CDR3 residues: CAWSQGFKFQETQYF. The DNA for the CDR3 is TGTGCCTGGAGTCAGGGCTTTAAATTTCAAGAGACCCAGTACTTC.

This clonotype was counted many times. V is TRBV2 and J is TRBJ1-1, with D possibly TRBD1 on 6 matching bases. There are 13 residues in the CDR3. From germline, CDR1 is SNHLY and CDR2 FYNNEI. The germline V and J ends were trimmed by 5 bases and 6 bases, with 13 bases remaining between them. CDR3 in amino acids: CASSIAGAAEAFF. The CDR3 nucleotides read TGTGCCAGCAGTATCGCGGGGGCCGCTGAAGCTTTCTTT.

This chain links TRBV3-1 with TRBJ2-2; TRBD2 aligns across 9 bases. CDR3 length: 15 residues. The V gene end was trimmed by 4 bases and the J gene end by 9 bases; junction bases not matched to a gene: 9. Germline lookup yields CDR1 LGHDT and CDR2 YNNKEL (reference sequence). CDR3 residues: CASSPISGSIRELFF. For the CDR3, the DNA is TGTGCCAGCAGCCCTATTAGCGGGAGTATCAGGGAGCTGTTTTTT.

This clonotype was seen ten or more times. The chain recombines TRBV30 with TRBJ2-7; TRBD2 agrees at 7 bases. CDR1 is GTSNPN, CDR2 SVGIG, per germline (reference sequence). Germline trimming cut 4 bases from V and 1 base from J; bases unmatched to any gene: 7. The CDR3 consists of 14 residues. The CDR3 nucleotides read TGTGCCTGGAATGTGGCTAGCGGATCCTACGAGCAGTACTTC. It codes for CAWNVASGSYEQYF.

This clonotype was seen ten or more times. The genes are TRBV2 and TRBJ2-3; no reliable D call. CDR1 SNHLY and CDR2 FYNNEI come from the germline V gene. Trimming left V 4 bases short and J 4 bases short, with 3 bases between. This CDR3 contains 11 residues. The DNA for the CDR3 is TGTGCCAGCAGTGTGTCAGATACGCAGTATTTT. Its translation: CASSVSDTQYF.